Below are 10 T cell receptor beta chains sequenced from a single sample in a study of blood T cell repertoires in COVID-19. This table comes from immunoSEQ multiplex PCR, and its TCRdb copy is limited to in-frame clones, with some not included. Found here are roughly 260,000 clones, around 87% of them singletons; the top ten hold 2% to 2.5%. The specimen sequenced was peripheral blood. Receptors originate from a woman in her forties or fifties with acute or convalescent COVID-19.

This sequence joins TRBV18 and TRBJ2-7, with 9 bases matching TRBD1. CDR3 length equals 15 residues. Germline-derived CDR1 and CDR2 are KGHSH and LQKENI. The J segment lost 6 bases and the V segment lost 3 bases, leaving 9 bases of the junction unmatched. The CDR3 region has the DNA TGTGCCAGCTCACCGTCGGGACAGGGTTTGTCCGAGCAGTACTTC. Its translation is CASSPSGQGLSEQYF.

The rearrangement joins TRBV6-5 to TRBJ2-1; D is possibly TRBD1 (6 bases). The CDR3 has 14 amino acids. The germline V gene encodes CDR1 MNHEY and CDR2 SVGAGI. V gave up 7 bases and J gave up 4 bases, with 14 bases separating them. CDR3 region: CASTKRTAYNEQFF. CDR3 coding DNA: TGTGCCAGCACCAAAAGGACAGCATACAATGAGCAGTTCTTC.

This chain joins TRBV10-3 and TRBJ2-7; 8 bases agree with TRBD2. The junction had 6 bases not matched to a gene; V was cut back by 2 bases and J by 3 bases. CDR1 and CDR2 from the germline V gene are ENHRY and SYGVKD. The CDR3 extends over 15 amino acids. The CDR3: CAISEGLADDYEQYF. The CDR3 nucleotides are TGTGCCATCAGTGAGGGACTAGCAGACGACTACGAGCAGTACTTC.

The CDR3 is CASSHPGQGYGYTF. For the CDR3, the DNA is TGCGCCAGCAGCCACCCGGGACAGGGGTATGGCTACACCTTC. This chain joins TRBV4-1 and TRBJ1-2, with 10 bases matching TRBD1. Germline CDR1 MGHRA, CDR2 YSYEKL. The CDR3 contains 14 residues. Trimming took 3 bases from V and 5 from J; bases not matched to a gene: 3.

This clone was found once. V gene TRBV5-1 combines with J gene TRBJ2-6; D is possibly TRBD2 (6 bases). Germline V gene lookup returns CDR1 SGHRS and CDR2 YFSETQ. The V end lost 0 bases, the J end lost 0 bases, and 10 bases lay between the germline ends. This CDR3 contains 17 residues. The DNA of the CDR3 is TGCGCCAGCAGCTTGGTCTCGGGGGACTCTGGGGCCAACGTCCTGACTTTC. Its translation is CASSLVSGDSGANVLTF.

This chain joins TRBV5-1 and TRBJ1-4, with D perhaps matching TRBD1 (6 bases). With 5 bases removed from V and 7 bases from J, the gap between germline ends came to 18 bases. The germline CDR1 and CDR2 sequences are SGHRS and YFSETQ. The CDR3 contains 15 residues. In DNA, the CDR3 is TGCGCCAGCAGAAATGAAGGGGGAGGGAGTGAAAAACTGTTTTTT. Residues: CASRNEGGGSEKLFF.

The chain couples TRBV19 to TRBJ1-5; D is undetermined. V gave up 3 bases and J gave up 0 bases, with 9 bases separating them. CDR1 and CDR2 from the germline V gene are LNHDA and SQIVND (reference sequence). The CDR3 covers 15 residues. CDR3 sequence: CASSIPFSSNQPQHF. In DNA form, the CDR3 reads TGTGCCAGTAGTATCCCTTTCAGTAGCAATCAGCCCCAGCATTTT.

The CDR3 DNA is TGTGCCAGCAGCTCGGGCGGGTCAGATACGCAGTATTTT. Amino acids: CASSSGGSDTQYF. The rearrangement joins TRBV7-3 to TRBJ2-3, with a weak D call TRBD2 (5 bases). Germline V gives CDR1 SGHTA, CDR2 FQGTGA. V dropped 4 bases and J dropped 4 bases, with 9 bases sitting between them. The CDR3 has 13 amino acids.

The CDR3 protein is CASSLGTGGPYEQYF. Here the CDR3 DNA reads TGTGCCAGCAGCTTAGGTACAGGGGGCCCCTACGAGCAGTACTTC. The V and J genes are TRBV7-6 and TRBJ2-7, with 9 bases that match TRBD1. V shed 1 base and J 2 bases; nucleotides not matched to a gene: 3. Germline CDR1 is SGHVS and CDR2 is FNYEAQ. The CDR3 is 15 residues long.

This chain links TRBV7-2 with TRBJ2-1, with 8 bases that match TRBD2. The CDR3 is made up of 13 amino acids. V gave up 5 bases and J gave up 7 bases; unmatched junction bases: 4. Per germline, CDR1 SGHTA and CDR2 FQGNSA. The CDR3 reads CASSPRGGNEQFF. The CDR3 coding sequence is TGTGCCAGCAGCCCTCGGGGGGGGAATGAGCAGTTCTTC.